The T cell receptor beta chain under discussion was sequenced for a study of technical replicates of blood from a handful of donors. Repertoires were generated with immunoSEQ multiplex PCR, while TCRdb's copy carries only in-frame clones and drops some. The data contain some 67,000 clones, roughly 98% of them singletons. The TCR comes from a human donor in good health. Sequences were obtained from T cells isolated from PBMCs.

The CDR3 bases are TGTGCCAGCAGTGGAGGACAGGGGTACACTGAAGCTTTCTTT. Protein product: CASSGGQGYTEAFF. The chain recombines TRBV2 with TRBJ1-1, with 9 bases identical to TRBD1. This CDR3 spans 14 amino acids. CDR1 and CDR2 from the germline V gene are SNHLY and FYNNEI. The V gene end was trimmed by 4 bases and the J gene end by 3 bases; junction bases not matched to a gene: 3. Full variable domain (rest looked up from reference TRBV2 and TRBJ1-1): EPEVTQTPSHQVTQMGQEVILRCVPISNHLYFYWYRQILGQKVEFLVSFYNNEISEKSEIFDDQFSVERPDGSNFTLKIRSTKLEDSAMYFCASSGGQGYTEAFFGQGTRLTVV.